The subject of this entry is one T cell receptor (beta chain). Its cognate antigen is unknown. This sample was taken from a study of T cell responses to AZD1222 COVID-19 vaccine. V was shortened by 6 bases and J by 9 bases, with 12 bases between the two germline ends. This CDR3 comprises 13 residues. Germline CDR1 reads WNHNN; CDR2 reads SYGVQD (reference sequence). Clones were sequenced by immunoSEQ multiplex PCR, and TCRdb holds only the in-frame ones, with some missing. The repertoire holds about 140,000 clones, with about 90% as singletons. Study-level findings and limits: Sampling captured repertoires only after the peak T cell response.

The source is an adult who received the AZD1222 COVID-19 vaccine. The sequencing used peripheral blood, collected 28 days after the second AZD1222 dose. This sequence joins TRBV10-1 and TRBJ1-6; no clear D. CDR3 DNA sequence: TGCGCCAGCAGGGACCGCGAGAGTTCACCCCTCCACTTT. It codes for CASRDRESSPLHF.